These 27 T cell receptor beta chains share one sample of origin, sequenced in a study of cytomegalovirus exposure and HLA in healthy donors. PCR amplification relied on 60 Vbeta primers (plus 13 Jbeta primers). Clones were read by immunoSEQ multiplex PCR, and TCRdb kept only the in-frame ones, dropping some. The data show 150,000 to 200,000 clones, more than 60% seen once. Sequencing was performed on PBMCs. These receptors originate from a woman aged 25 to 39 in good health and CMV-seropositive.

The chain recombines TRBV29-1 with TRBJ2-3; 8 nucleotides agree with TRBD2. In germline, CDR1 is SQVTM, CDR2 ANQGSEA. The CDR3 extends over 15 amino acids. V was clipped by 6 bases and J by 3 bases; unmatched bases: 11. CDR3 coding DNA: TGCAGCGTGAATCAGGGACTAGTATTGACAGATACGCAGTATTTT. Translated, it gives CSVNQGLVLTDTQYF.

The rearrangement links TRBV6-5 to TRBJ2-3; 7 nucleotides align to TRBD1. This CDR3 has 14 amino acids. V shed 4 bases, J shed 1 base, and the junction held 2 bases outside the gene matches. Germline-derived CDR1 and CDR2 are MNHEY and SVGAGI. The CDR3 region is CASSSDRGTDTQYF. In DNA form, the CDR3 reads TGTGCCAGCAGTTCCGACAGGGGCACAGATACGCAGTATTTT.

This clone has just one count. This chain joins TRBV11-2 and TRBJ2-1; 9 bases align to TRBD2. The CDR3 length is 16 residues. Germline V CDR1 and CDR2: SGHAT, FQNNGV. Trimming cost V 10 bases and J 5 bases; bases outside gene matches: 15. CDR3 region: CATQRSIAGEHNEQFF. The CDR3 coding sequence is TGTGCCACCCAAAGATCTATAGCGGGAGAGCACAATGAGCAGTTCTTC.

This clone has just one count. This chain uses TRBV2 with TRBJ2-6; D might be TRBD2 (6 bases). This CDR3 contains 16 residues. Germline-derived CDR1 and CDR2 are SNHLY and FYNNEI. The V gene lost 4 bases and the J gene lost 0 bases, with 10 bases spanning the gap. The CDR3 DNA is TGTGCCAGCAGTGGAAAGGGACTCTCTGGGGCCAACGTCCTGACTTTC. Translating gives CASSGKGLSGANVLTF.

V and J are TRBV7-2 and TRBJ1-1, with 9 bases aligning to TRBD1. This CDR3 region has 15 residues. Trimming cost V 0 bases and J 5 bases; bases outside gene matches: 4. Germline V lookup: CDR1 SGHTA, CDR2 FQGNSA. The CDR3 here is CASSLAGQGSTEAFF. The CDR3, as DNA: TGTGCCAGCAGCTTAGCGGGACAGGGATCGACTGAAGCTTTCTTT. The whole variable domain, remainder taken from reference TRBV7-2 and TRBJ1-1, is GAGVSQSPSNKVTEKGKDVELRCDPISGHTALYWYRQSLGQGLEFLIYFQGNSAPDKSGLPSDRFSAERTGGSVSTLTIQRTQQEDSAVYLCASSLAGQGSTEAFFGQGTRLTVV.

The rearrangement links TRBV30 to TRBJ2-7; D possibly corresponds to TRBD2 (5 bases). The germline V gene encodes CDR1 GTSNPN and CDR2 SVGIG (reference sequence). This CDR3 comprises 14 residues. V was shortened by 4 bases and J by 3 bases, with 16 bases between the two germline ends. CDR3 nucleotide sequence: TGTGCCTGGAACTCTAGGACTCTAAACTACGAGCAGTACTTC. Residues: CAWNSRTLNYEQYF.

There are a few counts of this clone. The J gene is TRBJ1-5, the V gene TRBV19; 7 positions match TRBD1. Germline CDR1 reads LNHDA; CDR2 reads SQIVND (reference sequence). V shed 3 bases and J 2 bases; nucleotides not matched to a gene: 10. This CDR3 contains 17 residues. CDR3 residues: CASSIGDRLPGNQPQHF. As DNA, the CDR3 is TGTGCCAGTAGTATTGGGGACAGATTACCGGGCAATCAGCCCCAGCATTTT.

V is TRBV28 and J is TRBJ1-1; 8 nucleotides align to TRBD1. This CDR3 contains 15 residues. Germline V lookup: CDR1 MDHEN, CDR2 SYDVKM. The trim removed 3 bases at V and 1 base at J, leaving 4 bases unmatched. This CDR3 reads CASSFSGTGNTEAFF. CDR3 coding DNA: TGTGCCAGCAGTTTCTCAGGGACAGGGAACACTGAAGCTTTCTTT. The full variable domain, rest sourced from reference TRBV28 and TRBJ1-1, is DVKVTQSSRYLVKRTGEKVFLECVQDMDHENMFWYRQDPGLGLRLIYFSYDVKMKEKGDIPEGYSVSREKKERFSLILESASTNQTSMYLCASSFSGTGNTEAFFGQGTRLTVV.

The CDR3 DNA reads TGTGCCAGCAGCAACACAGAGGGTTTAGGCTACACCTTC. Translating gives CASSNTEGLGYTF. The chain carries TRBV5-8 and TRBJ1-2, with D unclear. Germline V CDR1 and CDR2: SGHTS, YDEGEE. The CDR3 consists of 13 residues. Deletions cut 4 bases from V and 8 bases from J, with 15 bases between.

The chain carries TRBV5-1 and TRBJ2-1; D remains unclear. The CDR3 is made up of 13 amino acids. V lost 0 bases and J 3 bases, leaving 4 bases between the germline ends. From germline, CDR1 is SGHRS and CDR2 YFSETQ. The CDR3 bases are TGCGCCAGCAGCTTGGAACTCTACAATGAGCAGTTCTTC. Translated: CASSLELYNEQFF.

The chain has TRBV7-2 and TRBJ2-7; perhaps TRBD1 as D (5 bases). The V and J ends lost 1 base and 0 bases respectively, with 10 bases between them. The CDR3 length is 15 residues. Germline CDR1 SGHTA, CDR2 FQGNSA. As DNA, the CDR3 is TGTGCCAGCAGCTTAGGGGGCTTCCGCTCCTACGAGCAGTACTTC. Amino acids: CASSLGGFRSYEQYF.

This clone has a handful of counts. CDR3 protein: CSVGGSETQYF. The CDR3 DNA reads TGCAGCGTTGGAGGGTCTGAGACCCAGTACTTC. The chain employs TRBV29-1 and TRBJ2-5, with D perhaps TRBD2 (5 bases). Germline lookup yields CDR1 SQVTM and CDR2 ANQGSEA. Trimming stripped 4 bases from V and 5 bases from J, with 8 bases between. This CDR3 has 11 residues.

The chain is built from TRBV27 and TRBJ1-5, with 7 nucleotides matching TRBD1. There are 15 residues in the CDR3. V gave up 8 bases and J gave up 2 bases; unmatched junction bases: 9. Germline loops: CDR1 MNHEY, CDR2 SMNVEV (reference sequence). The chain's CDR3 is CASGLTGVGNQPQHF. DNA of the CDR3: TGTGCCAGCGGATTAACAGGGGTGGGCAATCAGCCCCAGCATTTT.

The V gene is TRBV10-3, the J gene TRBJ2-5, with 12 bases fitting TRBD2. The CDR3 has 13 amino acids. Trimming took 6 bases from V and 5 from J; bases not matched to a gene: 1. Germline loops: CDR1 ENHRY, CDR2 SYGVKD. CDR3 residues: CAIRLAGGETQYF. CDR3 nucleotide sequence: TGTGCCATCAGACTAGCGGGAGGCGAGACCCAGTACTTC.

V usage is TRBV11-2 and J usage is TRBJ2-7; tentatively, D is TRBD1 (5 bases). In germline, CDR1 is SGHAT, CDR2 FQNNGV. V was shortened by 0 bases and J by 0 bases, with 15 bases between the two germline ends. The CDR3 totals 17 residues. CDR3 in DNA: TGTGCCAGCAGCTTAGATACCCCTTGGCAGGGCTCCTACGAGCAGTACTTC. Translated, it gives CASSLDTPWQGSYEQYF. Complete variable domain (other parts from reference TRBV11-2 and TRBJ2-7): EAGVAQSPRYKIIEKRQSVAFWCNPISGHATLYWYQQILGQGPKLLIQFQNNGVVDDSQLPKDRFSAERLKGVDSTLKIQPAKLEDSAVYLCASSLDTPWQGSYEQYFGPGTRLTVT.

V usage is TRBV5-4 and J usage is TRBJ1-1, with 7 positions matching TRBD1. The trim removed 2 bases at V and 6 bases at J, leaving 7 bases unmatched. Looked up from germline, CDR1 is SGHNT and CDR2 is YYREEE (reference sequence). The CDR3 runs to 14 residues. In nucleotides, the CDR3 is TGTGCCAGCAGCTTACGTGGGACAGTGGCTGAAGCTTTCTTT. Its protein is CASSLRGTVAEAFF.

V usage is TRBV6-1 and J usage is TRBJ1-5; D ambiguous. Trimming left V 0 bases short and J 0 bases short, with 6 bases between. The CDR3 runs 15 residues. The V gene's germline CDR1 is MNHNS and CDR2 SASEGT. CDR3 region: CASSEARGSNQPQHF. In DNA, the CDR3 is TGTGCCAGCAGTGAAGCGCGGGGTAGCAATCAGCCCCAGCATTTT.

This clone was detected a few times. The CDR3 sequence is CASSLRRTVDNYGYTF. DNA of the CDR3: TGTGCCAGCAGCTTGAGGAGGACAGTCGATAACTATGGCTACACCTTC. V and J are TRBV5-4 and TRBJ1-2, with D possibly TRBD1 on 6 matching bases. This CDR3 is 16 amino acids long. CDR1 is SGHNT and CDR2 is YYREEE in the germline V gene (reference sequence). V was clipped by 1 base and J by 1 base, with 14 bases between them.

The CDR3 nucleotides read TGTGCCAGCAGTTTGGGGGACAGGGTCTTTCAGCCCCAGCATTTT. Its protein product is CASSLGDRVFQPQHF. The rearrangement uses TRBV28 and TRBJ1-5, with 9 bases matching TRBD1. The trim removed 3 bases at V and 6 bases at J, leaving 6 bases unmatched. Per germline, CDR1 MDHEN and CDR2 SYDVKM. CDR3 size: 15 residues.

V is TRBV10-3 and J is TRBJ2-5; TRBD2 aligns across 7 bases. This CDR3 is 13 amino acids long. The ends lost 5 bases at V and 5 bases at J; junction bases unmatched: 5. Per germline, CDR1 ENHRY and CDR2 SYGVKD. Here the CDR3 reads CAISPGTKETQYF. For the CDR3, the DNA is TGTGCCATCAGTCCCGGGACTAAGGAGACCCAGTACTTC.

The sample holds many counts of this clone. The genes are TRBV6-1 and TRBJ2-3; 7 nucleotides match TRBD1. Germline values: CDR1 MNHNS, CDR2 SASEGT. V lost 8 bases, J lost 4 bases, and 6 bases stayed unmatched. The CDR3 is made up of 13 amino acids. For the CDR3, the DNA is TGTGCCAGCGCCCAGGGGGTTGCAGATACGCAGTATTTT. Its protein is CASAQGVADTQYF.

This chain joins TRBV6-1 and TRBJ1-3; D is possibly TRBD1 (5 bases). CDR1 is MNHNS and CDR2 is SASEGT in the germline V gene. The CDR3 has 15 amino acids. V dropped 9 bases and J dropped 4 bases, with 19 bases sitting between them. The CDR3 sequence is CASMGPGIRGNTIYF. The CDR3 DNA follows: TGTGCCAGTATGGGGCCAGGGATTCGGGGAAACACCATATATTTT.

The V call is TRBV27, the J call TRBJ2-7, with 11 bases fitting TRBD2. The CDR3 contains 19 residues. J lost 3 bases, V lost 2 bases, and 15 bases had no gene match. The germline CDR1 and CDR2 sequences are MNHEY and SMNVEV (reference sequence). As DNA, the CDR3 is TGTGCCAGCAGTTTACGTTACGCACTAGCGGGAGATCGGCTCTACGAGCAGTACTTC. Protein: CASSLRYALAGDRLYEQYF.

The CDR3 nucleotides read TGTGCCAGCAGTTCAGGGGGCACTAGCGGGGCCCAAGGTAACTACAATGAGCAGTTCTTC. This encodes CASSSGGTSGAQGNYNEQFF. V is TRBV28 and J is TRBJ2-1, with 10 bases fitting TRBD2. Germline V lookup: CDR1 MDHEN, CDR2 SYDVKM. This CDR3 contains 20 residues. Unmatched junction bases numbered 18, after V lost 4 bases and J lost 3 bases.

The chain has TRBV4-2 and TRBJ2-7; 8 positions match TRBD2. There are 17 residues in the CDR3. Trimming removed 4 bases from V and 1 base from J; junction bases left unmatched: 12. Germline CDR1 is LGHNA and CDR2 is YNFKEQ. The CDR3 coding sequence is TGTGCCAGCAGCCGAGGGTCTGTTAGCGGGACATCCTACGAGCAGTACTTC. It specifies CASSRGSVSGTSYEQYF.

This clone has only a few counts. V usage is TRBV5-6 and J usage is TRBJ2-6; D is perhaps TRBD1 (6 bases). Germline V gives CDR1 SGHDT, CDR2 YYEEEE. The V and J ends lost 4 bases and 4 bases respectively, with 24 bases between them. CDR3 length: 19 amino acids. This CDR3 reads CASSVSWGQQAAGANVLTF. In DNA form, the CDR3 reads TGTGCCAGCAGCGTGTCCTGGGGGCAGCAGGCGGCCGGGGCCAACGTCCTGACTTTC.

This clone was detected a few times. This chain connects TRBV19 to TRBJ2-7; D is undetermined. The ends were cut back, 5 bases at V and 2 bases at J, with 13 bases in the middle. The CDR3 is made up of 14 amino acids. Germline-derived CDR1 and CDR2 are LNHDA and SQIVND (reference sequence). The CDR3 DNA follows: TGTGCCAGTAGTGCCACACGAGGTGCCTACGAGCAGTACTTC. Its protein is CASSATRGAYEQYF.